What follows are 25 T cell receptor beta chains derived from one specimen sequenced in a study of blood T cell repertoires in COVID-19. The table came from immunoSEQ multiplex PCR; TCRdb's copy has only in-frame clones and leaves some out. The sample contains roughly 180,000 clones, about 85% of which appear only once. The sequencing input was peripheral blood. The origin of the receptors is a woman aged 30 to 39 with active or convalescent COVID-19.

J is TRBJ2-7 and V is TRBV4-2; D possibly corresponds to TRBD2 (6 bases). Per germline, CDR1 LGHNA and CDR2 YNFKEQ. V was cut by 1 base and J by 9 bases, with 13 bases left in between. The CDR3 totals 13 residues. The CDR3 DNA sequence: TGTGCCAGCAGCCAAGTTTCGGGCGGGGCGCAGTACTTC. This translates into CASSQVSGGAQYF.

The chain combines TRBV7-9 with TRBJ1-2; D gene unclear. Trimming removed 1 base from V and 6 bases from J, with 12 bases in between. There are 14 residues in the CDR3. Germline V lookup: CDR1 SEHNR, CDR2 FQNEAQ (reference sequence). CDR3 DNA sequence: TGTGCCAGCAGCTTAGGAAGAGGGTCGAATGGCTACACCTTC. Translated: CASSLGRGSNGYTF.

The rearrangement uses TRBV14 and TRBJ1-1, with TRBD1 matching over 7 bases. The ends lost 0 bases at V and 4 bases at J; junction bases unmatched: 8. Germline V CDR1 and CDR2: SGHDN, FVKESK. The CDR3 runs to 16 residues. The CDR3 DNA is TGTGCCAGCAGCCAAGACAAGAACAGGGGTTGCACTGAAGCTTTCTTT. Translated: CASSQDKNRGCTEAFF. The full variable domain, completed using reference TRBV14 and TRBJ1-1, is EAGVTQFPSHSVIEKGQTVTLRCDPISGHDNLYWYRRVMGKEIKFLLHFVKESKQDESGMPNNRFLAERTGGTYSTLKVQPAELEDSGVYFCASSQDKNRGCTEAFFGQGTRLTVV.

The chain has TRBV25-1 and TRBJ2-7, with D unclear. This CDR3 contains 13 residues. Germline CDR1 reads MGHDK; CDR2 reads SYGVNS. Trimming stripped 8 bases from V and 0 bases from J, with 11 bases between. CDR3 sequence reads: CASSKGDSYEQYF. The CDR3 bases are TGTGCCAGCTCTAAAGGAGACTCCTACGAGCAGTACTTC.

The rearrangement joins TRBV12-3 or TRBV12-4 to TRBJ2-1; 9 positions agree with TRBD1. The CDR3 spans 11 residues. V lost 7 bases to trimming and J lost 16 bases; unmatched junction nucleotides: 8. The CDR3 DNA reads as TGTGCCAGCAACCCCGGGACAGGGTTTTTCTTC. This sequence encodes CASNPGTGFFF.

The chain combines TRBV14 with TRBJ2-5, with a possible D match to TRBD1 (6 bases). V lost 7 bases and J lost 7, with 22 bases in between. CDR3 length: 15 residues. Germline values: CDR1 SGHDN, CDR2 FVKESK. CDR3 amino acids: CASNLTGRQGRTQYF. The CDR3, as DNA: TGTGCCAGCAACTTGACAGGCCGACAAGGACGGACCCAGTACTTC.

The rearrangement joins TRBV18 to TRBJ2-1; the D gene is possibly TRBD2 (5 bases). The germline V gene encodes CDR1 KGHSH and CDR2 LQKENI. The CDR3 consists of 14 residues. V lost 4 bases, J lost 4 bases, and 11 bases lay in between. The CDR3: CASSLRVSYNEQFF. In DNA form, the CDR3 reads TGTGCCAGCTCACTGCGGGTATCGTACAATGAGCAGTTCTTC.

A note on this clone: The sample has other DNA sequences that encode this CDR3 too. The rearrangement joins TRBV20-1 to TRBJ2-7; D is possibly TRBD2 (5 bases). This CDR3 has 11 amino acids. The V end was cut by 3 bases, the J end by 3 bases, with 6 bases between. Germline values: CDR1 DFQATT, CDR2 SNEGSKA (reference sequence). The CDR3 DNA reads TGCAGTGCTAGGGGAGTCTACGAGCAGTACTTC. This gives the protein CSARGVYEQYF.

The gene calls are TRBV15 and TRBJ1-1; TRBD1 is a possible D gene (5 bases). The CDR3 has 14 residues. CDR1 is LNHNV, CDR2 YYDKDF, per germline (reference sequence). V lost 4 bases, J lost 4 bases, and 13 bases lay in between. CDR3 DNA sequence: TGTGCCACCAGCATAGATGACAGCGTCACTGAAGCTTTCTTT. It specifies CATSIDDSVTEAFF.

The chain is built from TRBV12-3 or TRBV12-4 and TRBJ2-1; D unresolved. The CDR3 totals 12 residues. V gave up 6 bases and J gave up 6 bases, with 9 bases separating them. The CDR3 reads CASSPQFNEQFF. For the CDR3, the DNA is TGTGCCAGCAGCCCACAGTTCAATGAGCAGTTCTTC.

V gene TRBV27 combines with J gene TRBJ1-1, with 7 bases lining up with TRBD1. J lost 7 bases, V lost 6 bases, and 5 bases had no gene match. CDR3 size: 12 residues. CDR1 and CDR2 (germline): MNHEY, SMNVEV (reference sequence). CDR3 residues: CASRGQAYEAFF. The CDR3 DNA sequence: TGTGCCAGCAGAGGACAGGCCTATGAAGCTTTCTTT.

The genes are TRBV19 and TRBJ1-2; a possible D gene is TRBD1 (6 bases). CDR1 and CDR2 from the germline V gene are LNHDA and SQIVND (reference sequence). The CDR3 consists of 13 residues. Trimming removed 4 bases at V and 5 bases at J, with 11 bases between. The CDR3, as DNA: TGTGCCAGTAGTAGGGGGGGCGAGTATGGCTACACCTTC. Protein: CASSRGGEYGYTF.

Only a few counts were recorded for this clone. The V gene is TRBV12-3 or TRBV12-4, the J gene TRBJ1-2; no clear D gene. The CDR3 has 12 residues. With 5 bases removed from V and 0 bases from J, the gap between germline ends came to 4 bases. The CDR3 region has the DNA TGTGCCAGCAGTCAATCTAACTATGGCTACACCTTC. Its translation is CASSQSNYGYTF.

The chain employs TRBV19 and TRBJ1-2, with D perhaps matching TRBD1 (6 bases). The germline V gene has CDR1 LNHDA and CDR2 SQIVND (reference sequence). The V gene lost 7 bases and the J gene lost 3 bases, with 9 bases spanning the gap. CDR3 length: 12 residues. The CDR3 loop reads CASKRQDYGYTF. CDR3 in DNA: TGTGCCAGTAAGAGACAGGACTATGGCTACACCTTC.

In DNA, the CDR3 is TGTGCCAGTAGTATAGCAGGGGGCGGAGGTACTGAAGCTTTCTTT. Translation: CASSIAGGGGTEAFF. The chain joins TRBV19 to TRBJ1-1; 8 bases align to TRBD1. The CDR3 is 15 amino acids. Looked up from germline, CDR1 is LNHDA and CDR2 is SQIVND (reference sequence). Trimming removed 1 base from V and 5 bases from J; junction bases left unmatched: 6.

V and J are TRBV5-5 and TRBJ2-5; 8 bases fit TRBD2. CDR1 and CDR2 (germline): SGHKS, YYEKEE (reference sequence). This CDR3 is built from 13 residues. The V segment lost 4 bases and the J segment 5 bases; nucleotides outside the gene matches: 4. As DNA, the CDR3 is TGTGCCAGCAGCCACGGGGGGGCGGAGACCCAGTACTTC. Its protein product is CASSHGGAETQYF.

There are a few counts of this clone. The chain employs TRBV27 and TRBJ1-5; 11 bases are shared with TRBD1. The length of the CDR3 is 15 residues. Germline V gene data show CDR1 as MNHEY and CDR2 as SMNVEV (reference sequence). Trimming at V came to 8 bases and at J to 5 bases, leaving 8 bases not matched to a gene. For the CDR3, the DNA is TGTGCCAGCCCCTACCGGGACAGGGGGGATCAGCCCCAGCATTTT. Its translation: CASPYRDRGDQPQHF.

The rearrangement uses TRBV10-3 and TRBJ2-5, with TRBD2 matching 13 bases. Germline CDR1 ENHRY, CDR2 SYGVKD. V gave up 4 bases and J gave up 1 base; unmatched junction bases: 0. This CDR3 has 15 amino acids. The CDR3 bases are TGTGCCATCAGTGGACTAGCGGGAGGCCAAGAGACCCAGTACTTC. This sequence encodes CAISGLAGGQETQYF.

This clone came up once. This chain joins TRBV7-8 and TRBJ2-7; D perhaps matches TRBD1 (5 bases). The CDR3 runs to 14 residues. CDR1 SGHVS and CDR2 FQNEAQ come from the germline V gene. Trimming pared 5 bases from V and 5 bases from J, leaving 16 bases between. In DNA, the CDR3 is TGTGCCAGCAGCCCCCAGGGCGTCAGACACGAGCAGTACTTC. This gives the protein CASSPQGVRHEQYF.

The genes are TRBV5-6 and TRBJ2-7, with 10 bases fitting TRBD1. V lost 4 bases to trimming and J lost 10 bases; unmatched junction nucleotides: 5. Germline CDR1 reads SGHDT; CDR2 reads YYEEEE. The CDR3 totals 12 residues. The CDR3 is CASSMDRGRQYF. CDR3 nucleotides: TGTGCCAGCAGCATGGACAGGGGGAGACAGTACTTC.

The chain couples TRBV9 to TRBJ1-2; D is ambiguous. The V gene lost 2 bases and the J gene lost 4 bases, with 9 bases spanning the gap. CDR3 length: 13 amino acids. In germline, CDR1 is SGDLS, CDR2 YYNGEE. This CDR3 is CASSVGGRYGYTF. In DNA, the CDR3 is TGTGCCAGCAGCGTCGGAGGTCGCTATGGCTACACCTTC.

This clone appeared once. The gene calls are TRBV29-1 and TRBJ2-5; 9 bases align to TRBD2. V lost 0 bases and J lost 4; bases outside the gene matches: 9. The CDR3 is 16 amino acids. CDR1 is SQVTM, CDR2 ANQGSEA, per germline. The CDR3 bases are TGCAGCGTTGAAGAGGGTGCGGGAGGGCCAGGAGAGACCCAGTACTTC. Translation gives CSVEEGAGGPGETQYF.

About this clone itself: The identical CDR3 is also encoded by other nucleotide sequences in the sample. This chain links TRBV2 with TRBJ2-5; TRBD1 matches at 7 bases. V gave up 6 bases and J gave up 2 bases; unmatched junction bases: 3. Germline V gene data show CDR1 as SNHLY and CDR2 as FYNNEI. The length of the CDR3 is 13 residues. As DNA, the CDR3 is TGTGCCAGCAGGGGGACAGCACAAGAGACCCAGTACTTC. This translates into CASRGTAQETQYF.

A single count supports this clone. The J gene is TRBJ1-6, the V gene TRBV6-2 or TRBV6-3; TRBD1 matches at 7 bases. V gave up 1 base and J gave up 6 bases; unmatched junction bases: 6. The CDR3 has 16 residues. Germline V gives CDR1 MNHEY, CDR2 SVGEGT. CDR3 in amino acids: CASSYYLYRGNSPLHF. The CDR3 region has the DNA TGTGCCAGCAGTTACTACCTTTACAGGGGTAATTCACCCCTCCACTTT.

The gene calls are TRBV10-3 and TRBJ1-2; 7 bases line up with TRBD1. This CDR3 comprises 14 residues. CDR1 ENHRY and CDR2 SYGVKD come from the germline V gene. V gave up 11 bases and J gave up 2 bases; unmatched junction bases: 11. CDR3 region: CAATRGLENYGYTF. In nucleotides, the CDR3 is TGTGCCGCCACAAGGGGGCTGGAGAACTATGGCTACACCTTC.